In this sample, the clone carrying this T cell receptor (beta chain) turned up a few times. Its matching antigen is unknown. Per germline, CDR1 MNHEY and CDR2 SMNVEV (reference sequence). Losses at the gene ends were 0 bases for V and 6 bases for J; bases not matched to a gene: 5. This CDR3 is built from 16 residues. TCRdb reprocessed the reads with MiXCR, giving one entry per CDR3 protein. In the table there are about 920,000 distinct CDR3 sequences, 31% of which are singletons. The source of the sample is a study of T cell repertoires in cytomegalovirus infection. In the study overall: Public TCR beta signatures indicated both CMV infection and matching HLA type.

This sequence originates from a human donor in good health (CMV status not recorded). Some clones in this sample may be carry-over from other donors' samples. The chain couples TRBV27 to TRBJ1-2, with TRBD1 matching over 12 bases. The source was cultured CD8+ T cells from PBMCs, collected from culture after CMV antigen stimulation. The CDR3 DNA reads as TGTGCCAGCAGTTTATCGACGGGACAGGGGGCGGATGGCTACACCTTC. Its protein is CASSLSTGQGADGYTF.